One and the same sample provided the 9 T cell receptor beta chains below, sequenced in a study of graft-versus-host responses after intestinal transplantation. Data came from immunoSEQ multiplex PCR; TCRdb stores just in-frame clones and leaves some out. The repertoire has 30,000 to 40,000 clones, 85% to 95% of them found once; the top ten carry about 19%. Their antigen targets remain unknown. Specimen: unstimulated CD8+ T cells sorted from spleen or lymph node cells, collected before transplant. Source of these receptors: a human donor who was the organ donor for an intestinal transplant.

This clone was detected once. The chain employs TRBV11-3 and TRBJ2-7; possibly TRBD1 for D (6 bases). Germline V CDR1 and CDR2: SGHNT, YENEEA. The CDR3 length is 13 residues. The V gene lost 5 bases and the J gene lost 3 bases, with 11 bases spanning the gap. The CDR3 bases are TGTGCCAGCAGCACGGGACACATCTACGAGCAGTACTTC. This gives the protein CASSTGHIYEQYF. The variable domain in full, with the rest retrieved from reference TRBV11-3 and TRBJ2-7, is EAGVVQSPRYKIIEKKQPVAFWCNPISGHNTLYWYLQNLGQGPELLIRYENEEAVDDSQLPKDRFSAERLKGVDSTLKIQPAELGDSAVYLCASSTGHIYEQYFGPGTRLTVT.

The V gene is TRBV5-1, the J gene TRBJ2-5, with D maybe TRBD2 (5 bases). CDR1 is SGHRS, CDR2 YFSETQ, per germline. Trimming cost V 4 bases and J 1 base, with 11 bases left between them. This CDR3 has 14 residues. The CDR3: CASSREGIQETQYF. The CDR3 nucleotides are TGCGCCAGCAGCCGGGAAGGGATCCAAGAGACCCAGTACTTC.

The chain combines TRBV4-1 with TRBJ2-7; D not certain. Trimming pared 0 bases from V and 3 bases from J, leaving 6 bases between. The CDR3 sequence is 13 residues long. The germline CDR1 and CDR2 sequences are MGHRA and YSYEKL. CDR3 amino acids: CASSQDMSYEQYF. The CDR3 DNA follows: TGCGCCAGCAGCCAAGATATGAGCTACGAGCAGTACTTC.

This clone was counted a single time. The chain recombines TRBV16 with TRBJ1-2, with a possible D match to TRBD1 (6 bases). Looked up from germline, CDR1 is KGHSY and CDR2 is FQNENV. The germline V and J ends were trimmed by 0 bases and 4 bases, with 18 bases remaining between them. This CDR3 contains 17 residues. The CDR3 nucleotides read TGTGCCAGCAGCCAATCGATTCAGGGGAGGGTCGGCTATGGCTACACCTTC. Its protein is CASSQSIQGRVGYGYTF.

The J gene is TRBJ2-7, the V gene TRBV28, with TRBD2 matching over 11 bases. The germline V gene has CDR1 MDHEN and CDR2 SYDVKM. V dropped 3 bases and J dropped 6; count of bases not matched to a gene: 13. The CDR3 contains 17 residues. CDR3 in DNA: TGTGCCAGCAGTTTGACTAGCGGGATTCGACTGGGAGGCGAGCAGTACTTC. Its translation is CASSLTSGIRLGGEQYF.

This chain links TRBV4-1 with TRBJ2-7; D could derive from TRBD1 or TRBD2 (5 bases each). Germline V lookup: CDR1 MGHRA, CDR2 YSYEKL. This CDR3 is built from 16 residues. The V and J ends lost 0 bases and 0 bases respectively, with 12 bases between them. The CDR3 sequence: CASSQEEGTYSYEQYF. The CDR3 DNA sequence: TGCGCCAGCAGCCAAGAAGAGGGGACGTACTCCTACGAGCAGTACTTC.

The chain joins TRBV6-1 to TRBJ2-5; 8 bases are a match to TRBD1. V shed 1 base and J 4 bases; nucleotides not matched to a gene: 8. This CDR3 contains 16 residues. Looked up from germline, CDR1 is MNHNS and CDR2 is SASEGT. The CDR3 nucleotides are TGTGCCAGCAGTGAAGAAGAGACAACAGGGGGAGAGACCCAGTACTTC. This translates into CASSEEETTGGETQYF.

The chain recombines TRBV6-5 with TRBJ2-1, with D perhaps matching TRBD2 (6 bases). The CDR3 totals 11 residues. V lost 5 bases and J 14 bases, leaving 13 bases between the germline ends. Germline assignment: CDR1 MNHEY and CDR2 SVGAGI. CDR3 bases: TGTGCCAGCAGTACGGGACTCGGGGAGTTCTTC. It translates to CASSTGLGEFF.

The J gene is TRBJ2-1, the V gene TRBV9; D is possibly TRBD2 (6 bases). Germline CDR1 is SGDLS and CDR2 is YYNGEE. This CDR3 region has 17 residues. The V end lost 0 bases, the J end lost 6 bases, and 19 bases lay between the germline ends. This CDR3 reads CASSVEGGISNPNEQFF. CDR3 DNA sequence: TGTGCCAGCAGCGTAGAAGGCGGGATTAGCAATCCCAATGAGCAGTTCTTC.